The clone carrying this TCR beta chain was recorded many times. Antigen: not known. Assay: immunoSEQ multiplex PCR; the TCRdb copy retains only in-frame clones and omits some. The sample was found to contain fewer than 40,000 clones, and every one recurs. The record originates from a study of T cells after posttransplantation cyclophosphamide. General study findings and limits: Donor-recipient repertoire similarity was low at 1-2 months, rising over year one.

This related bone marrow graft donor gave peripheral blood on the day of marrow donation. This sequence originates from a woman aged 45-59 years in good health and a related stem cell transplant donor. Sequenced sample: PBMCs.

The CDR3 DNA is TGTGCCAGCAGTGCTGAGGGGGCAGTAAACTATGGCTACACCTTC. Its protein is CASSAEGAVNYGYTF. The V and J genes are TRBV2 and TRBJ1-2; 7 bases line up with TRBD1. The CDR3 length is 15 residues. V trimming: 4 bases; J trimming: 2 bases; junction bases outside the gene matches: 7. CDR1 is SNHLY and CDR2 is FYNNEI in the germline V gene.